Sequencing of this T cell receptor beta chain was carried out in a study of cytomegalovirus exposure and HLA in healthy donors. The V end was cut by 8 bases, the J end by 3 bases, with 11 bases between. The germline gives CDR1 MGHDK, CDR2 SYGVNS. This CDR3 contains 12 residues. Study results and limitations: It was confirmed in vitro that a few of the CMV-associated chains were specific for CMV antigens.

About this clone itself: Its antigen is unknown.

The PCR contained 60 Vbeta and 13 Jbeta primers. Produced via immunoSEQ multiplex PCR; TCRdb's table is partial and in-frame only. The table has approximately 160,000 clones, more than 65% seen once. The source material was PBMCs. The chain links TRBV25-1 to TRBJ2-7, with unresolved D. The sequence was obtained from a woman between 35 and 50 years old in good health and CMV-seropositive. The CDR3, as DNA: TGTGCCAGCTTGTCTCCAGGCTACGAGCAGTACTTC. Translated: CASLSPGYEQYF.